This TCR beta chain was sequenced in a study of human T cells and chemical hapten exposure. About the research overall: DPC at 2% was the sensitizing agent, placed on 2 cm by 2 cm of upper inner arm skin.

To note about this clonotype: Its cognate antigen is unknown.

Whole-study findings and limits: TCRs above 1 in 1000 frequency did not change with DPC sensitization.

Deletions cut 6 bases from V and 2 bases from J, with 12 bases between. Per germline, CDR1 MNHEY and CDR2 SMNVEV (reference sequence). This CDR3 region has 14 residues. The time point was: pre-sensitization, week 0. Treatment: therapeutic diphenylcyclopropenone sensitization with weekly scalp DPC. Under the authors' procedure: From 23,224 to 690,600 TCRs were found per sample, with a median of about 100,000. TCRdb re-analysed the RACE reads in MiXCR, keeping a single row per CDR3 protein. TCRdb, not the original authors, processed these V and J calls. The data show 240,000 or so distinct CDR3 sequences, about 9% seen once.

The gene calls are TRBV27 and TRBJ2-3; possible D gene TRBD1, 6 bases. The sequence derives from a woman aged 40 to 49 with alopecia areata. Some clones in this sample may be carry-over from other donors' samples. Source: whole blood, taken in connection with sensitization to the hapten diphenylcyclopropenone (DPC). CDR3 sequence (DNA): TGTGCCAGCAGGGGGCAGGGGCTCACAGATACGCAGTATTTT. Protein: CASRGQGLTDTQYF.